These 4 T cell receptor beta chains were sequenced from one sample in a study of T cell repertoires in cytomegalovirus infection (dated by TCRdb to between 2018 and 2020). The listed sequencing device is Illumina HiSeq 1500. The public reads were quality trimmed at Q25 with fastp and then assembled into clones with MiXCR by TCRdb, keeping productive beta chains. Each entry is one CDR3 protein sequence, shown with its most common DNA and genes. In all, the sample holds more than 150,000 distinct CDR3 sequences, and roughly 18% of those were seen once. Together, the top ten hold over 15% of the sample. The sequenced sample was CD8+ T cells from PBMCs. The receptors shown here come from a human donor in good health (CMV status not recorded). Some clones in this sample may be carry-over from other donors' samples.

The chain is built from TRBV7-9 and TRBJ2-1, with 10 nucleotides matching TRBD1. The CDR3 has 15 amino acids. Germline V lookup: CDR1 SEHNR, CDR2 FQNEAQ (reference sequence). V lost 5 bases to trimming and J lost 5 bases; unmatched junction nucleotides: 6. Here the CDR3 DNA reads TGTGCCAGCAGCCACCGGGACAGGGGAAACAATGAGCAGTTCTTC. This sequence encodes CASSHRDRGNNEQFF. Filled out from reference TRBV7-9 and TRBJ2-1, the complete variable domain reads DTGVSQNPRHKITKRGQNVTFRCDPISEHNRLYWYRQTLGQGPEFLTYFQNEAQLEKSRLLSDRFSAERPKGSFSTLEIQRTEQGDSAMYLCASSHRDRGNNEQFFGPGTRLTVL.

This clonotype has more than one count but fewer than ten. The chain joins TRBV10-3 to TRBJ1-1; D might be TRBD1 (5 bases). From germline, CDR1 is ENHRY and CDR2 SYGVKD. The CDR3 extends over 14 amino acids. V shed 7 bases and J shed 0 bases, with 12 bases lying between them. The CDR3 DNA follows: TGTGCCATCACCATGACAGACTTGAACACTGAAGCTTTCTTT. It codes for CAITMTDLNTEAFF.

This clonotype came up many times. This rearrangement joins TRBV27 to TRBJ2-1, with 9 bases lining up with TRBD1. Germline assignment: CDR1 MNHEY and CDR2 SMNVEV (reference sequence). Germline trimming cut 3 bases from V and 10 bases from J; bases unmatched to any gene: 7. This CDR3 has 14 residues. CDR3 coding DNA: TGTGCCAGCAGTTTTCAACAGGGGGCTCGAGAGCAGTTCTTC. Translated: CASSFQQGAREQFF.

The chain has TRBV7-9 and TRBJ2-1, with TRBD1 matching over 10 bases. After removal of 7 bases from V and 8 bases from J, the junction contained 11 bases not matched to a gene. This CDR3 is built from 15 residues. From germline, CDR1 is SEHNR and CDR2 FQNEAQ (reference sequence). The CDR3 DNA reads TGTGCCAGCACCACGACAGGGGGCGCGGTCCATGAGCAGTTCTTC. Its translation: CASTTTGGAVHEQFF. Full variable domain (missing parts from reference TRBV7-9 and TRBJ2-1): DTGVSQNPRHKITKRGQNVTFRCDPISEHNRLYWYRQTLGQGPEFLTYFQNEAQLEKSRLLSDRFSAERPKGSFSTLEIQRTEQGDSAMYLCASTTTGGAVHEQFFGPGTRLTVL.